This record looks at one T cell receptor beta chain sequence and its context. The data stem from a study of cytomegalovirus exposure and HLA in healthy donors. This PCR relied on a set of 60 Vbeta primers and 13 Jbeta primers. Libraries were prepared by immunoSEQ multiplex PCR; TCRdb keeps only in-frame clonotypes and omits some of them. This sample carries 250,000 to 300,000 clones, 84% of them seen once, and the ten largest clones take approximately 2%. The CDR3 covers 13 residues. Trimming removed 4 bases at V and 0 bases at J, with 6 bases between. Germline CDR1 reads ENHRY; CDR2 reads SYGVKD. The receptor was isolated from a woman aged 35 to 49 in good health and CMV-seropositive. Input material: PBMCs. This sequence joins TRBV10-3 and TRBJ1-1; maybe TRBD1 (6 bases). The CDR3 loop reads CAISGQVNTEAFF. The CDR3 DNA follows: TGTGCCATCAGTGGACAGGTGAACACTGAAGCTTTCTTT.